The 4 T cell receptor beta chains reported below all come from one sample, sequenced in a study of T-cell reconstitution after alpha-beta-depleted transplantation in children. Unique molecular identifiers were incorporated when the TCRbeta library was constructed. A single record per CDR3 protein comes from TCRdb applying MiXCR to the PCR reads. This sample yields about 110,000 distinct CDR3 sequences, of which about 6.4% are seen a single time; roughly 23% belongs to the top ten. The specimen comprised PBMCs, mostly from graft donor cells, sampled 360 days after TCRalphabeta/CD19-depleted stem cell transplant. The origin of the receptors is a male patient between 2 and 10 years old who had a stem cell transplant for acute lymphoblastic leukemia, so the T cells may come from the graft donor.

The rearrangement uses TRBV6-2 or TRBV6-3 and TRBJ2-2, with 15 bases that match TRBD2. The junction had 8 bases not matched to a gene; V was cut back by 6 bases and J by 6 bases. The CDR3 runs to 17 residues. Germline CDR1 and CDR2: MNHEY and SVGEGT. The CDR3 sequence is CASSQPGLAGGAGELFF. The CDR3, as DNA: TGTGCCAGCAGCCAACCGGGACTAGCGGGAGGCGCCGGGGAGCTGTTTTTT.

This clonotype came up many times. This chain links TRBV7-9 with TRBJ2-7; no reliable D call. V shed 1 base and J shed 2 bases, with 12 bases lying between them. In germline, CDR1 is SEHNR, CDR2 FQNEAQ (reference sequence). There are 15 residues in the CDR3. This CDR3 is CASSLGNQRPYEQYF. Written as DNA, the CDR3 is TGTGCCAGCAGCTTAGGGAATCAGCGCCCCTACGAGCAGTACTTC.

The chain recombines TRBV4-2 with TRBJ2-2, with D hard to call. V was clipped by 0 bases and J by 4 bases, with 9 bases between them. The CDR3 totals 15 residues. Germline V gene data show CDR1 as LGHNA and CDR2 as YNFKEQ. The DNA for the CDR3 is TGTGCCAGCAGCCAAGACGACTTTTCCACCGGGGAGCTGTTTTTT. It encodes CASSQDDFSTGELFF.

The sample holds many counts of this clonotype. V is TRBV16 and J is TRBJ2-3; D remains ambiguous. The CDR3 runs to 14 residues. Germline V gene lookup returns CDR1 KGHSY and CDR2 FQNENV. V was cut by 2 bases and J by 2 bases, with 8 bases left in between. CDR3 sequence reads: CASSQVADTDTQYF. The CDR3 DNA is TGTGCCAGCAGCCAAGTGGCAGACACAGATACGCAGTATTTT.